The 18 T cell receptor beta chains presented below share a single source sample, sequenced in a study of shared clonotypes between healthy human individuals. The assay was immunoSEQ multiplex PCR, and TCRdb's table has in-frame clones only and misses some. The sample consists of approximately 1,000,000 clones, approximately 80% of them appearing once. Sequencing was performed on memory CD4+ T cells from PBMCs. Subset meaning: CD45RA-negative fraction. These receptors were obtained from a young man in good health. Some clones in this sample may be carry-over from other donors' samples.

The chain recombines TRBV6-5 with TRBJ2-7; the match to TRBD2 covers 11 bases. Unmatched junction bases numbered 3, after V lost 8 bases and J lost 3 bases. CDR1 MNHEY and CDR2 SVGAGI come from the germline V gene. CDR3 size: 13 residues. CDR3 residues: CASSTSGSYEQYF. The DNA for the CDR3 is TGTGCCAGCTCAACTAGCGGGAGCTACGAGCAGTACTTC.

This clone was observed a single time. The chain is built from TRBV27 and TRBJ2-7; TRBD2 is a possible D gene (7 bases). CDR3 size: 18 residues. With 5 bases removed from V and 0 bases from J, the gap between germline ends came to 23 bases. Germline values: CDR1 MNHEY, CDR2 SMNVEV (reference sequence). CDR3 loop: CASSDFFGGDTDSYEQYF. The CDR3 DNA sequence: TGTGCCAGCAGTGATTTTTTTGGGGGGGACACCGACTCCTACGAGCAGTACTTC.

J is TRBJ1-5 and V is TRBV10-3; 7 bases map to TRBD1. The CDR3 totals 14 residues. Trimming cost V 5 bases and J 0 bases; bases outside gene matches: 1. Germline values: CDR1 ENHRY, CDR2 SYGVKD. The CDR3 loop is CAISRQGSNQPQHF. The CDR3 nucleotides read TGTGCCATCAGTCGACAGGGTAGCAATCAGCCCCAGCATTTT.

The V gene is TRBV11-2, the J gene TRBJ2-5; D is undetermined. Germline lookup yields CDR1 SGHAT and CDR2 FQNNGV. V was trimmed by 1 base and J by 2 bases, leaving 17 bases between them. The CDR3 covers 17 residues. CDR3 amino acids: CASSLGAVPSSQETQYF. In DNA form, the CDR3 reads TGTGCCAGCAGCTTAGGGGCAGTCCCCTCATCTCAAGAGACCCAGTACTTC.

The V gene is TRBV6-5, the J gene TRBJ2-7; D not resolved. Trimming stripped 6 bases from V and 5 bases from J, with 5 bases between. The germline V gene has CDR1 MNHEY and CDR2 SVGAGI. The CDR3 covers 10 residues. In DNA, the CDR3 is TGTGCCAGCAGGGGCCACGAGCAGTACTTC. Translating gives CASRGHEQYF.

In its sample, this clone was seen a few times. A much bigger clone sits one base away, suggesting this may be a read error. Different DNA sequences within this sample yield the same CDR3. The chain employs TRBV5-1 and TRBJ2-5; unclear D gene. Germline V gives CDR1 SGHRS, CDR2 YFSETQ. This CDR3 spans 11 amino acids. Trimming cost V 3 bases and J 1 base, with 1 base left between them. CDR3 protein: CASSSQETQYF. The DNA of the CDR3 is TGCGCCAGCAGCTCCCAAGAGACCCAGTACTTC.

CDR3 DNA: TGCGCCAGCAGCTTGGCTGGCCATAGCGGGAGTTACGAGCAGTACTTC. The encoded protein is CASSLAGHSGSYEQYF. V and J are TRBV5-1 and TRBJ2-7; 9 bases are shared with TRBD2. Trimming removed 0 bases from V and 4 bases from J; junction bases left unmatched: 8. This CDR3 has 16 residues. Germline-derived CDR1 and CDR2 are SGHRS and YFSETQ.

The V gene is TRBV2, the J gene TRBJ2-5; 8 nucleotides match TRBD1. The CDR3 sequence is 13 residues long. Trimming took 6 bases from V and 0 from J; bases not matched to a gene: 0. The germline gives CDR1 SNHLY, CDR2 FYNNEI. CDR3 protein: CASRDRDQETQYF. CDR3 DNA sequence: TGTGCCAGCAGGGACAGGGACCAAGAGACCCAGTACTTC.

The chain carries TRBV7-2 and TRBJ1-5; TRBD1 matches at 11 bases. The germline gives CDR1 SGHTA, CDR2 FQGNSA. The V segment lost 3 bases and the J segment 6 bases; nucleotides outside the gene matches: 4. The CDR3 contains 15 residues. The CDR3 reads CASSLGQGVFQPQHF. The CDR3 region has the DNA TGTGCCAGCAGCTTGGGACAGGGGGTTTTTCAGCCCCAGCATTTT.

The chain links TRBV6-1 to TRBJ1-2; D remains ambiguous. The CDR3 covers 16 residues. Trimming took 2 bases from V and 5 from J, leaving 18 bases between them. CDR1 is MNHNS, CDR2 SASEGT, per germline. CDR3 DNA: TGTGCCAGCAGTGAAATCTGGGCCGCAAGTGGGTATGGCTACACCTTC. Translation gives CASSEIWAASGYGYTF.

CDR3 region: CASSPDKAINTGELFF. CDR3 nucleotides: TGCGCCAGCAGCCCAGACAAAGCCATTAACACCGGGGAGCTGTTTTTT. The J gene is TRBJ2-2, the V gene TRBV5-1; no definite D call. From germline, CDR1 is SGHRS and CDR2 YFSETQ. V was pared by 4 bases and J by 2 bases, with 15 bases between. The CDR3 has 16 residues.

This CDR3 reads CASSAGQLYNEQFF. CDR3 DNA sequence: TGTGCCAGCAGTGCGGGACAGTTGTACAATGAGCAGTTCTTC. The chain joins TRBV6-1 to TRBJ2-1; 7 nucleotides match TRBD1. This CDR3 has 14 amino acids. V lost 4 bases to trimming and J lost 4 bases; unmatched junction nucleotides: 4. The germline V gene has CDR1 MNHNS and CDR2 SASEGT.

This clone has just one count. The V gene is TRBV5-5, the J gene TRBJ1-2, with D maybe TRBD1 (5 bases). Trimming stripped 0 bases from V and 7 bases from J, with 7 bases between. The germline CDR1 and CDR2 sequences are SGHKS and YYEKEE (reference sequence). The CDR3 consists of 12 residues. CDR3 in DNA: TGTGCCAGCAGCTTGGCTGGGGGTGGCTACACCTTC. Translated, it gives CASSLAGGGYTF.

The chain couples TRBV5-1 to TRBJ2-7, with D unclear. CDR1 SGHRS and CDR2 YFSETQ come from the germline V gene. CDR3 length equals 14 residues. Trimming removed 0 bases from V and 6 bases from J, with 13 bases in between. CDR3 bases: TGCGCCAGCAGCTTGGGCGACTTTATGGGCGAGCAGTACTTC. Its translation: CASSLGDFMGEQYF. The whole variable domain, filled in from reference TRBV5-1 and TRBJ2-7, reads KAGVTQTPRYLIKTRGQQVTLSCSPISGHRSVSWYQQTPGQGLQFLFEYFSETQRNKGNFPGRFSGRQFSNSRSEMNVSTLELGDSALYLCASSLGDFMGEQYFGPGTRLTVT.

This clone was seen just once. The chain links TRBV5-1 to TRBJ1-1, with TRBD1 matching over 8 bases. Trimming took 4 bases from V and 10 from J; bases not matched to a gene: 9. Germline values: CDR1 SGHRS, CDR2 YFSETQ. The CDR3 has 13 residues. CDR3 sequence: CASSDVGQAGAFF. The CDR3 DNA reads TGCGCCAGCAGCGACGTGGGACAGGCGGGAGCTTTCTTT.

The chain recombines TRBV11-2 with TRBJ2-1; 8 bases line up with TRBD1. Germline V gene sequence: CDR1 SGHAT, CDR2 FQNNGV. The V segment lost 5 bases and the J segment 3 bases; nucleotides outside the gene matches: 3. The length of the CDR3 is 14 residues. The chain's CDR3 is CASSRGTGYNEQFF. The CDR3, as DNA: TGTGCCAGCAGCCGGGGGACAGGCTACAATGAGCAGTTCTTC. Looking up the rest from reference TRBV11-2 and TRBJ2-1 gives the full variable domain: EAGVAQSPRYKIIEKRQSVAFWCNPISGHATLYWYQQILGQGPKLLIQFQNNGVVDDSQLPKDRFSAERLKGVDSTLKIQPAKLEDSAVYLCASSRGTGYNEQFFGPGTRLTVL.

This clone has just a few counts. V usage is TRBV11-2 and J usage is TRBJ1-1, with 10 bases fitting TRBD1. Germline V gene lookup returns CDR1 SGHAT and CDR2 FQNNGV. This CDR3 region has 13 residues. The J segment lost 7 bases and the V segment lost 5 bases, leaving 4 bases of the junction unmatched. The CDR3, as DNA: TGTGCCAGCAGCGGGACAGGGGTGGTTGAAGCTTTCTTT. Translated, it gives CASSGTGVVEAFF.

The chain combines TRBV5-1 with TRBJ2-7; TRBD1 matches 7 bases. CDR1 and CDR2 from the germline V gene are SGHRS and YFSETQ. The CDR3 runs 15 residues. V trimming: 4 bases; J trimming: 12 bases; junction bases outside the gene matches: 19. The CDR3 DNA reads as TGCGCCAGCAGCCCGGGGACAGCAGACCCCTTAGGGTGGTACTTC. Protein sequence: CASSPGTADPLGWYF. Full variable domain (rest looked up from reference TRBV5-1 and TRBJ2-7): KAGVTQTPRYLIKTRGQQVTLSCSPISGHRSVSWYQQTPGQGLQFLFEYFSETQRNKGNFPGRFSGRQFSNSRSEMNVSTLELGDSALYLCASSPGTADPLGWYFGPGTRLTVT.